The T cell receptor (beta chain) under discussion was sequenced for a study of T-cell reconstitution after alpha-beta-depleted transplantation in children (dated by TCRdb to 2016 to 2018). About the study as a whole: Using TCR repertoire profiling, the study followed T-cell immune reconstitution in a quantitative way in children after TCRalphabeta/CD19-depleted allogeneic hematopoietic cell transplantation.

The library was built by means of PCR. The sequencer listed for this sample is Illumina HiSeq 2500. TCR libraries were prepared with molecular barcoding, using unique molecular identifiers to normalize TCRbeta repertoire quantification. TCRdb itself trimmed the public reads at Q25 with fastp, ran MiXCR and retained productive beta chains. Merged by CDR3 protein, the rows form single entries marked with the most common genes and DNA. For this sample the table gives about 340,000 distinct CDR3 sequences, of which approximately 12% were detected only once. The leading ten clones occupy approximately 4.3% of the sample. CDR1 MNHEY and CDR2 SVGEGT were looked up in the germline V gene. The germline V and J ends show losses of 8 bases and 3 bases respectively, and no gene match explains 5 bases of the junction. The CDR3 has 13 amino acids, counting the end cysteine and valine. Just the 39-base CDR3 DNA is kept, in frame starting at base 1.

This clonotype was detected only a few times. Its antigen remains unidentified. No base-level quality is on record; no much larger clone is a single base apart. This TCR came from a human donor who donated a stem cell graft to a child with Fanconi anemia. The rearrangement joined TRBV6-2 or TRBV6-3 to TRBJ2-7; 9 central bases correspond to TRBD2. The specimen was PBMCs, collected from the stem cell graft. The sequence in DNA is TGTGCCAGCGCGCGGGGGGGAAACTACGAGCAGTACGTC. Protein translation: CASARGGNYEQYV.